The sequence of this TCR beta chain was determined in a study of blood T cell repertoires in COVID-19. In the authors' methods: How many nucleated cells were present was estimated from reference gene primer amplification. The assay was immunoSEQ multiplex PCR, and TCRdb's table has in-frame clones only and misses some. V and J calls and clone size are given by that table; D and trimming were obtained from the DNA. The sample has about 150,000 clones; 70% to 90% are singletons. The CDR3 is 15 amino acids. The germline gives CDR1 MNHNY, CDR2 SVGAGI (reference sequence). With V trimmed by 5 bases and J by 5 bases, 6 bases remained unmatched. Participants, about 18 to 90 years old, spanned some 23 US areas. Cohorts were based on clinical histories the participants reported.

This TCR was recovered from a woman between 35 and 50 years old who had recovered from COVID-19. The chain joins TRBV6-6 to TRBJ2-1, with TRBD2 matching 10 bases. The sequencing sample was made of PBMCs or T cells enriched from blood (not recorded which). The CDR3 is CASSPGTSVDNEQFF. CDR3 nucleotide sequence: TGTGCCAGCAGTCCCGGGACTAGCGTAGACAATGAGCAGTTCTTC.